These 15 T cell receptor beta chains came from one sample sequenced in a study of blood T cell repertoires in COVID-19. Only in-frame clones appear in the TCRdb table, and some are missing; sequencing was by immunoSEQ multiplex PCR. The sample gives 80,000 to 100,000 clones, roughly 80% of which show up once; about 4.2% is in the top ten. Sequences were obtained from peripheral blood. Source of these receptors: a man aged 55 to 70 with acute or convalescent COVID-19.

The V and J genes are TRBV5-1 and TRBJ2-5; 8 bases align to TRBD2. This CDR3 comprises 17 residues. J gave up 2 bases and V 1 base, and 10 bases lay outside the gene matches. The germline V gene has CDR1 SGHRS and CDR2 YFSETQ. The DNA for the CDR3 is TGCGCCAGCAGCTTGTCGGGGGGGATACGGCAACAAGAGACCCAGTACTTC. Encoded protein: CASSLSGGIRQQETQYF.

This chain uses TRBV7-8 with TRBJ2-7; possible D gene TRBD1, 7 bases. CDR1 SGHVS and CDR2 FQNEAQ come from the germline V gene. Trimming pared 10 bases from V and 3 bases from J, leaving 16 bases between. The CDR3 has 13 amino acids. The DNA of the CDR3 is TGTGCCACCGGGGAGGCAGGGGGCTACGAGCAGTACTTC. Amino acid sequence: CATGEAGGYEQYF.

The chain links TRBV11-3 to TRBJ2-1; possibly TRBD1 for D (5 bases). The length of the CDR3 is 13 residues. The V end lost 1 base, the J end lost 4 bases, and 5 bases lay between the germline ends. Germline assignment: CDR1 SGHNT and CDR2 YENEEA. This CDR3 is CASSLGQYNEQFF. As DNA, the CDR3 is TGTGCCAGCAGCTTAGGACAGTACAATGAGCAGTTCTTC. The whole variable domain, remainder taken from reference TRBV11-3 and TRBJ2-1, is EAGVVQSPRYKIIEKKQPVAFWCNPISGHNTLYWYLQNLGQGPELLIRYENEEAVDDSQLPKDRFSAERLKGVDSTLKIQPAELGDSAVYLCASSLGQYNEQFFGPGTRLTVL.

The chain couples TRBV4-1 to TRBJ1-2, with no clear D. The CDR3 has 13 residues. Germline values: CDR1 MGHRA, CDR2 YSYEKL. Trimming shortened V by 1 base and J by 4 bases, and 7 bases separated the two germline ends. The CDR3 DNA follows: TGCGCCAGCAGCCAAGCGGTCTTCTATGGCTACACCTTC. Amino acids: CASSQAVFYGYTF.

V and J are TRBV7-6 and TRBJ2-1, with 8 bases matching TRBD1. Trimming removed 5 bases from V and 1 base from J; junction bases left unmatched: 7. The germline V gene has CDR1 SGHVS and CDR2 FNYEAQ. This CDR3 is built from 16 residues. The CDR3 nucleotides are TGTGCCAGCAGCGCCCAGGACAGGGAATCCTACAATGAGCAGTTCTTC. Translated: CASSAQDRESYNEQFF.

This chain joins TRBV2 and TRBJ1-2; D call uncertain. This CDR3 spans 15 amino acids. Germline V gives CDR1 SNHLY, CDR2 FYNNEI. The ends were cut back, 10 bases at V and 2 bases at J, with 20 bases in the middle. CDR3: CAIGSNYDKNYGYTF. In DNA form, the CDR3 reads TGTGCCATAGGGAGTAACTACGATAAGAACTATGGCTACACCTTC. Using reference TRBV2 and TRBJ1-2 for the parts outside the CDR3, the full variable domain is EPEVTQTPSHQVTQMGQEVILRCVPISNHLYFYWYRQILGQKVEFLVSFYNNEISEKSEIFDDQFSVERPDGSNFTLKIRSTKLEDSAMYFCAIGSNYDKNYGYTFGSGTRLTVV.

The V and J genes are TRBV7-9 and TRBJ2-3; perhaps TRBD1 as D (5 bases). The V end lost 1 base, the J end lost 10 bases, and 21 bases lay between the germline ends. Germline V gene data show CDR1 as SEHNR and CDR2 as FQNEAQ (reference sequence). The length of the CDR3 is 16 residues. The CDR3 nucleotides are TGTGCCAGCAGCTTAGGTGGGGCGGAAACCAGGTCCCCGCAGTATTTT. This encodes CASSLGGAETRSPQYF. The whole variable domain, filled in from reference TRBV7-9 and TRBJ2-3, reads DTGVSQNPRHKITKRGQNVTFRCDPISEHNRLYWYRQTLGQGPEFLTYFQNEAQLEKSRLLSDRFSAERPKGSFSTLEIQRTEQGDSAMYLCASSLGGAETRSPQYFGPGTRLTVL.

This sequence joins TRBV7-9 and TRBJ1-4; the D is unclear. This CDR3 comprises 15 residues. Germline V gene data show CDR1 as SEHNR and CDR2 as FQNEAQ (reference sequence). V lost 2 bases to trimming and J lost 3 bases, with 10 bases between them. The CDR3 region has the DNA TGTGCCAGCAGCTTAAGGAGGCGACCTAATGAAAAACTGTTTTTT. Residues: CASSLRRRPNEKLFF.

Only one count was recorded for this clone. The genes are TRBV7-9 and TRBJ1-3; 7 nucleotides agree with TRBD1. CDR1 is SEHNR and CDR2 is FQNEAQ in the germline V gene (reference sequence). The CDR3 is 15 amino acids. V lost 1 base, J lost 1 base, and 1 base stayed unmatched. For the CDR3, the DNA is TGTGCCAGCAGCTTAGAACAGGGGTCTGGAAACACCATATATTTT. Amino acids: CASSLEQGSGNTIYF.

The chain employs TRBV6-2 or TRBV6-3 and TRBJ2-4, with 9 positions matching TRBD2. Trimming at V came to 5 bases and at J to 0 bases, leaving 11 bases not matched to a gene. The CDR3 has 18 residues. CDR1 is MNHEY and CDR2 is SVGEGT in the germline V gene. In DNA, the CDR3 is TGTGCCAGCAGTCCGCGGGGGGGGGCCGATCTAGCCAAAAACATTCAGTACTTC. Translating it yields CASSPRGGADLAKNIQYF.

This clone has more than one count but fewer than ten. V usage is TRBV7-9 and J usage is TRBJ2-7, with D perhaps TRBD1 (6 bases). CDR1 is SEHNR, CDR2 FQNEAQ, per germline (reference sequence). The CDR3 totals 11 residues. V shed 5 bases and J shed 7 bases, with 9 bases lying between them. The CDR3 sequence is CASSRGQEQYF. The DNA for the CDR3 is TGTGCCAGCAGCCGAGGACAGGAGCAGTACTTC.

The gene calls are TRBV5-6 and TRBJ2-3, with 7 bases identical to TRBD2. Germline assignment: CDR1 SGHDT and CDR2 YYEEEE. The CDR3 length is 17 residues. Trimming cost V 3 bases and J 3 bases; bases outside gene matches: 13. In DNA, the CDR3 is TGTGCCAGCAGCTCAATCGGCGCGGGGCGGGGGACAGATACGCAGTATTTT. It translates to CASSSIGAGRGTDTQYF.

In its sample, this clone was seen once. This chain joins TRBV12-5 and TRBJ2-3; D ambiguous. The CDR3 extends over 11 amino acids. Germline-derived CDR1 and CDR2 are LGHNT and FRNRAP. The V gene lost 3 bases and the J gene lost 6 bases, with 4 bases spanning the gap. CDR3 nucleotides: TGTGCTAGTGGTTTCAGGGATACGCAGTATTTT. Its translation: CASGFRDTQYF.

This chain uses TRBV5-1 with TRBJ1-2; D is ambiguous. This CDR3 is 12 amino acids long. Germline assignment: CDR1 SGHRS and CDR2 YFSETQ. Trimming shortened V by 4 bases and J by 4 bases, and 8 bases separated the two germline ends. The CDR3 DNA follows: TGCGCCAGCAGCCCCGCTACCTATGGCTACACCTTC. Residues: CASSPATYGYTF. Full variable domain (remainder filled in from reference TRBV5-1 and TRBJ1-2): KAGVTQTPRYLIKTRGQQVTLSCSPISGHRSVSWYQQTPGQGLQFLFEYFSETQRNKGNFPGRFSGRQFSNSRSEMNVSTLELGDSALYLCASSPATYGYTFGSGTRLTVV.

CDR3: CASSVSGGGADTQYF. The CDR3 nucleotides read TGTGCCAGCAGCGTTTCTGGCGGGGGGGCAGATACGCAGTATTTT. The genes are TRBV9 and TRBJ2-3, with 9 nucleotides matching TRBD2. J was trimmed by 4 bases and V by 2 bases; bases with no gene match: 5. CDR1 is SGDLS, CDR2 YYNGEE, per germline. The CDR3 runs 15 residues.